These 19 T cell receptor beta chains originate from one sample sequenced in a study of CD8 T cells in Susac syndrome. Reverse transcription of about 0.5 to 1 ug RNA was carried out with random hexamers. Using its own MiXCR run on the immunoSEQ multiplex PCR reads, TCRdb lists one record per CDR3 protein. The data contain about 120,000 distinct CDR3 sequences, approximately 94% of them singletons. The sequenced material came from CD4+ T cells from PBMCs. The receptors originated from a human donor in good health.

V and J are TRBV10-3 and TRBJ2-7; D perhaps matches TRBD2 (5 bases). Trimming took off 1 base at V and 5 bases at J, with 18 bases between the two ends. CDR1 is ENHRY and CDR2 is SYGVKD in the germline V gene. The CDR3 totals 16 residues. In nucleotides, the CDR3 is TGTGCCATCAGTGAGTATGTAGGACTTAACGGGCACGAGCAGTACTTC. Its protein is CAISEYVGLNGHEQYF.

The chain joins TRBV20-1 to TRBJ2-2; no clear D gene. Trimming stripped 0 bases from V and 6 bases from J, with 14 bases between. Germline assignment: CDR1 DFQATT and CDR2 SNEGSKA (reference sequence). CDR3 length: 15 amino acids. In DNA form, the CDR3 reads TGCAGTGCTAGAGATGTAGTAGTGGGCTCCGGGGAGCTGTTTTTT. It translates to CSARDVVVGSGELFF.

J is TRBJ2-1 and V is TRBV6-1; 8 nucleotides agree with TRBD2. The germline V gene has CDR1 MNHNS and CDR2 SASEGT. This CDR3 contains 16 residues. Losses at the gene ends were 5 bases for V and 6 bases for J; bases not matched to a gene: 12. The chain's CDR3 is CASSPRAGDPFNEQFF. DNA of the CDR3: TGTGCCAGCAGTCCTAGAGCGGGAGATCCCTTCAATGAGCAGTTCTTC.

The V call is TRBV5-1, the J call TRBJ2-7; the match to TRBD2 covers 10 bases. V gave up 6 bases and J gave up 4 bases; unmatched junction bases: 13. The CDR3 runs 16 residues. Per germline, CDR1 SGHRS and CDR2 YFSETQ. The CDR3 region is CASTWEPSGSGYEQYF. CDR3 coding DNA: TGCGCCAGCACCTGGGAACCTAGCGGGAGCGGGTACGAGCAGTACTTC.

The V and J genes are TRBV29-1 and TRBJ2-5; D ambiguous. Trimming stripped 6 bases from V and 4 bases from J, with 15 bases between. Germline CDR1 is SQVTM and CDR2 is ANQGSEA. The CDR3 is 13 residues long. CDR3: CSVTLSSGETQYF. The DNA for the CDR3 is TGCAGCGTCACACTTAGTAGTGGAGAGACCCAGTACTTC.

The chain combines TRBV7-3 with TRBJ2-3; 7 positions match TRBD2. The CDR3 covers 16 residues. Germline CDR1 reads SGHTA; CDR2 reads FQGTGA. Trimming at V came to 5 bases and at J to 2 bases, leaving 10 bases not matched to a gene. CDR3 nucleotides: TGTGCCAGCAGCCTACACGGGGGGTCCAACACAGATACGCAGTATTTT. Translation gives CASSLHGGSNTDTQYF.

The chain combines TRBV7-9 with TRBJ2-1; perhaps TRBD2 as D (5 bases). CDR1 is SEHNR, CDR2 FQNEAQ, per germline (reference sequence). CDR3 length equals 17 residues. The V end lost 4 bases, the J end lost 0 bases, and 16 bases lay between the germline ends. CDR3 nucleotides: TGTGCCAGCAGCTCCCACGGGATCTCATACTCCTACAATGAGCAGTTCTTC. The encoded protein is CASSSHGISYSYNEQFF.

This clonotype has just one count. The chain links TRBV5-6 to TRBJ2-3; D might be TRBD2 (5 bases). Germline V gene sequence: CDR1 SGHDT, CDR2 YYEEEE. The CDR3 extends over 15 amino acids. V lost 3 bases and J lost 2, with 13 bases in between. The CDR3 region is CASSSVDSNTDTQYF. The CDR3 DNA follows: TGTGCCAGCAGCTCGGTGGACTCCAACACAGATACGCAGTATTTT.

The V and J genes are TRBV27 and TRBJ1-6; no clear D gene. Trimming took off 6 bases at V and 0 bases at J, with 9 bases between the two ends. CDR1 and CDR2 (germline): MNHEY, SMNVEV (reference sequence). The CDR3 covers 15 residues. The CDR3 bases are TGTGCCAGCAGGGATCTAAGCTCCTATAATTCACCCCTCCACTTT. Translating it yields CASRDLSSYNSPLHF.

The chain links TRBV4-3 to TRBJ2-5; possibly TRBD2 for D (6 bases). Germline CDR1 and CDR2: LGHNA and YSLEER. V lost 2 bases and J 3 bases, leaving 19 bases between the germline ends. The CDR3 consists of 17 residues. CDR3 loop: CASSQSSTVGLEETQYF. The CDR3 DNA follows: TGCGCCAGCAGCCAAAGCTCGACCGTGGGACTGGAAGAGACCCAGTACTTC.

This clonotype was observed a handful of times. The rearrangement joins TRBV16 to TRBJ2-7; D call uncertain. There are 14 residues in the CDR3. Germline V gene data show CDR1 as KGHSY and CDR2 as FQNENV. Trimming took 0 bases from V and 0 from J, leaving 6 bases between them. This chain's CDR3 is CASSQSGSSYEQYF. DNA for the CDR3: TGTGCCAGCAGCCAATCGGGCAGCTCCTACGAGCAGTACTTC.

The chain links TRBV5-1 to TRBJ1-4; D unclear. V lost 1 base, J lost 0 bases, and 4 bases lay in between. The V gene's germline CDR1 is SGHRS and CDR2 YFSETQ. The CDR3 is 14 residues long. Here the CDR3 DNA reads TGCGCCAGCAGCTTGACCACAACTAATGAAAAACTGTTTTTT. Protein sequence: CASSLTTTNEKLFF.

The chain has TRBV5-1 and TRBJ2-5; D perhaps matches TRBD2 (6 bases). Germline assignment: CDR1 SGHRS and CDR2 YFSETQ. V gave up 2 bases and J gave up 2 bases, with 10 bases separating them. This CDR3 region has 14 residues. CDR3 sequence: CASSFSGVQETQYF. The CDR3 nucleotides read TGCGCCAGCAGCTTTTCGGGGGTACAAGAGACCCAGTACTTC.

The chain has TRBV7-2 and TRBJ2-3, with D perhaps TRBD2 (6 bases). Trimming shortened V by 4 bases and J by 3 bases, and 14 bases separated the two germline ends. From germline, CDR1 is SGHTA and CDR2 FQGNSA. The CDR3 extends over 15 amino acids. The chain's CDR3 is CASSSVGGRTDTQYF. The CDR3 region has the DNA TGTGCCAGCAGCTCGGTGGGGGGTAGGACAGATACGCAGTATTTT.

The V and J genes are TRBV20-1 and TRBJ2-7; D is possibly TRBD1 (8 bases). The CDR3 contains 13 residues. The V and J ends lost 4 bases and 4 bases respectively, with 14 bases between them. Germline lookup yields CDR1 DFQATT and CDR2 SNEGSKA (reference sequence). The DNA of the CDR3 is TGCAGTGCTAACAGGGGGGGAACTTACGAGCAGTACTTC. It encodes CSANRGGTYEQYF.

The CDR3: CSASSQAKPSGNTIYF. For the CDR3, the DNA is TGCAGTGCTAGTTCCCAGGCGAAACCCTCTGGAAACACCATATATTTT. The rearrangement uses TRBV20-1 and TRBJ1-3, with no clear D. V shed 3 bases and J shed 0 bases, with 15 bases lying between them. Per germline, CDR1 DFQATT and CDR2 SNEGSKA (reference sequence). CDR3 length: 16 amino acids.

The rearrangement joins TRBV3-1 to TRBJ2-3; D ambiguous. V was trimmed by 2 bases and J by 6 bases, leaving 6 bases between them. CDR1 is LGHDT, CDR2 YNNKEL, per germline (reference sequence). The CDR3 covers 12 residues. CDR3 in DNA: TGTGCCAGCAGCCAACGGTGGGATACGCAGTATTTT. Amino acids: CASSQRWDTQYF.

The chain is built from TRBV4-2 and TRBJ2-7; maybe TRBD2 (6 bases). V gave up 4 bases and J gave up 7 bases, with 14 bases separating them. Per germline, CDR1 LGHNA and CDR2 YNFKEQ. The CDR3 runs 13 residues. CDR3 region: CASSLSSGEEQYF. The DNA of the CDR3 is TGTGCCAGCAGCCTCTCCTCGGGAGAAGAGCAGTACTTC.

The chain is built from TRBV9 and TRBJ2-2; 9 bases match TRBD1. Germline-derived CDR1 and CDR2 are SGDLS and YYNGEE. CDR3 size: 17 residues. V lost 1 base and J lost 5; bases outside the gene matches: 9. CDR3 sequence (DNA): TGTGCCAGCAGCGTAAAAAACGACAGGGGGAGGACCGGGGAGCTGTTTTTT. This sequence encodes CASSVKNDRGRTGELFF. The complete variable domain, with remaining parts taken from reference TRBV9 and TRBJ2-2, reads DSGVTQTPKHLITATGQRVTLRCSPRSGDLSVYWYQQSLDQGLQFLIQYYNGEERAKGNILERFSAQQFPDLHSELNLSSLELGDSALYFCASSVKNDRGRTGELFFGEGSRLTVL.